This TCR beta chain emerged from a study of CXCR3-negative and CXCR3-positive naive CD8 T cells. The CDR3 length is 13 residues. The germline V gene encodes CDR1 SQVTM and CDR2 ANQGSEA. Each TRB cDNA library was prepared by 5' RACE (with UMI labels). TCRdb reworked the 5' RACE reads into one entry per CDR3 protein, no DNA. The repertoire table contains about 48,000 distinct CDR3 sequences. This TCR derives from a human donor in good health. Some clones in this sample may be carry-over from other donors' samples. The chain links TRBV29-1 to TRBJ2-2; TCRdb returns TRBD1, unconfirmable since there is no DNA. The source material was memory CD8+ T cells from blood. The CDR3 is CSVEQGHTGELFF.